This TCR beta chain was recorded in a study of shared clonotypes between healthy human individuals. The overall study: Three plates each covered CD4 naive and memory; CD8 naive two, CD8 memory one.

Generated by immunoSEQ multiplex PCR, the TCRdb table keeps only in-frame clones and is missing some. The repertoire holds around 2.5 million clones, with approximately 94% as singletons. As to this clone: Other DNA sequences of this sample code for an identical CDR3.

Among the donors, all were Caucasian adults who lived in Nashville, Tennessee. CD45RA+ naive and CD45RA-negative memory subsets were separated from CD4+ cells. J was trimmed by 1 base and V by 5 bases; bases with no gene match: 4. This CDR3 has 14 residues. Germline V gives CDR1 MDHEN, CDR2 SYDVKM. The sample was naive CD4+ T cells from PBMCs. Indicated subset: CD45RA+ positively selected. The TCR was taken from a man aged 18-30 years in good health. Some clones in this sample may be carry-over from other donors' samples. This chain joins TRBV28 and TRBJ2-7, with 8 bases lining up with TRBD1. The CDR3 region has the DNA TGTGCCAGCAGTCTCAGGACAGGGTCCTACGAGCAGTACTTC. This sequence encodes CASSLRTGSYEQYF.